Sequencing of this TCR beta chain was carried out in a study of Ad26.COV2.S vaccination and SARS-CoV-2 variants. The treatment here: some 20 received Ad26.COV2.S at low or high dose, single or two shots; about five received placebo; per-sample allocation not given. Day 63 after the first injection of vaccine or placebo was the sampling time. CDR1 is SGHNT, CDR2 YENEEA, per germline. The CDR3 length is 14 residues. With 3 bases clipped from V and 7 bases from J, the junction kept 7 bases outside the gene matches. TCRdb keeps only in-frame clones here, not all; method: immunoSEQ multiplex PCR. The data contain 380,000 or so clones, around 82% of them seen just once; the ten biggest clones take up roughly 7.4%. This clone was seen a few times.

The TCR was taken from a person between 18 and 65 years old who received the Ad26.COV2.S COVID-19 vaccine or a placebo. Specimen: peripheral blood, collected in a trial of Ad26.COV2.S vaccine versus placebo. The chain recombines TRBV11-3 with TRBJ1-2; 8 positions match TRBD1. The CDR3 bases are TGTGCCAGCAGCTTTCGTTCAGGGGGCTTTGGCTACACCTTC. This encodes CASSFRSGGFGYTF.